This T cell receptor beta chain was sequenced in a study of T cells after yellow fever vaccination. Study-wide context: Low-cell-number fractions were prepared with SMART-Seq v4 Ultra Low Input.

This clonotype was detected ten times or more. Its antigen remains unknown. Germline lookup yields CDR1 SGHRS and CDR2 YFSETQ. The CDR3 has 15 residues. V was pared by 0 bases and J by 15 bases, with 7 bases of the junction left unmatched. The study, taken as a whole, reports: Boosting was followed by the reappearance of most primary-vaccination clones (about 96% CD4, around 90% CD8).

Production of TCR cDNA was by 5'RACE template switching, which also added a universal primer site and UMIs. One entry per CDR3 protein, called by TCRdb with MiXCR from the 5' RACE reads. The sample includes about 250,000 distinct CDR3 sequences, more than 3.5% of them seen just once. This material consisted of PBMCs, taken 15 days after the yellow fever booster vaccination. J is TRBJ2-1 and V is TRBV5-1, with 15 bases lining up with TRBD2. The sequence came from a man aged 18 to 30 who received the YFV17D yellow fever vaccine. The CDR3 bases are TGCGCCAGCAGCTTGGGGACTAGCGGGGGGGCCTCCCCGTTCTTC. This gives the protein CASSLGTSGGASPFF.